Each of the 31 T cell receptor beta chains below was sequenced from the same sample in a study of regulatory T cells in long-lasting Graves disease. Time point described: newly diagnosed GD, antithyroid drugs for less than 3 months. PBMC-derived RNA was used for the TCR library. CDR3 regions were amplified by Arm-PCR using iRepertoire HTBI primers to build TCR beta libraries. Using its own MiXCR run on the multiplex PCR reads, TCRdb lists one record per CDR3 protein. This sample yields about 540,000 distinct CDR3 sequences, of which 13% are seen a single time; under 10% belongs to the top ten. Another study also made use of these data, one on T cells in Graves' hyperthyroidism and ophthalmopathy.

This material consisted of peripheral blood mononuclear cells (PBMCs), taken at new diagnosis, from a patient treated with antithyroid drugs. Source of these receptors: a man younger than 45 with Graves disease.

This clonotype was counted at least ten times. The rearrangement links TRBV20-1 to TRBJ2-7; 9 bases match TRBD2. Germline V gene sequence: CDR1 DFQATT, CDR2 SNEGSKA (reference sequence). The CDR3 is made up of 16 amino acids. With V trimmed by 6 bases and J by 5 bases, 17 bases remained unmatched. The CDR3: CSATDGGGGRANEQYF. The CDR3 region has the DNA TGCAGTGCCACGGATGGCGGGGGCGGGAGGGCGAACGAGCAGTACTTC.

In its sample, this clonotype was seen a few times. Since no conserved phenylalanine or tryptophan closes the CDR3, a read error is the likely cause. The DNA is omitted, as the CDR3 cannot be located on it reliably, and the CDR3 follows TCRdb's listing. This chain connects TRBV5-1 to TRBJ2-7; TRBD1, the table's D call, lacks a check against the DNA. The CDR3 has 14 residues if both end residues are counted. Germline CDR1 and CDR2: SGHRS and YFSETQ. CDR3 region: CASSSRQGGNEQHL.

This clonotype was counted many times. CDR3 protein: CASSLEGAVGAFF. The CDR3 nucleotides read TGTGCCAGCAGTTTAGAGGGGGCTGTTGGAGCTTTCTTT. V usage is TRBV27 and J usage is TRBJ1-1; TRBD1 matches at 7 bases. V shed 2 bases, J shed 10 bases, and the junction held 7 bases outside the gene matches. CDR1 and CDR2 from the germline V gene are MNHEY and SMNVEV (reference sequence). The CDR3 sequence is 13 residues long.

This clonotype occurred many times. J is TRBJ2-7 and V is TRBV20-1; the match to TRBD2 covers 11 bases. This CDR3 is 13 amino acids long. J gave up 7 bases and V 3 bases, and 5 bases lay outside the gene matches. Germline CDR1 is DFQATT and CDR2 is SNEGSKA (reference sequence). CDR3 region: CSARTSGMEEQYF. The CDR3 DNA follows: TGCAGTGCTAGGACTAGCGGGATGGAGGAGCAGTACTTC.

The chain carries TRBV5-1 and TRBJ1-6; D might be TRBD1 (6 bases). Trimming pared 2 bases from V and 7 bases from J, leaving 16 bases between. This CDR3 has 16 residues. Per the germline V gene, CDR1 is SGHRS and CDR2 is YFSETQ. CDR3 coding DNA: TGCGCCAGCAGCTTCGGGGCCAGGGGAGACAATTCACCCCTCCACTTT. Translation gives CASSFGARGDNSPLHF. The variable domain in full, completed from reference TRBV5-1 and TRBJ1-6, reads KAGVTQTPRYLIKTRGQQVTLSCSPISGHRSVSWYQQTPGQGLQFLFEYFSETQRNKGNFPGRFSGRQFSNSRSEMNVSTLELGDSALYLCASSFGARGDNSPLHFGNGTRLTVT.

This clonotype was recorded at least ten times. The J gene is TRBJ1-2, the V gene TRBV2; D ambiguous. Looked up from germline, CDR1 is SNHLY and CDR2 is FYNNEI. The V end lost 6 bases, the J end lost 8 bases, and 16 bases lay between the germline ends. The CDR3 covers 13 residues. CDR3 in DNA: TGTGCCAGCAGCTTCCGGGCCGAGGGCGGCTACACCTTC. It yields the protein CASSFRAEGGYTF.

The chain uses TRBV9 and TRBJ1-1; D uncertain. The germline CDR1 and CDR2 sequences are SGDLS and YYNGEE. Deletions cut 3 bases from V and 0 bases from J, with 12 bases between. CDR3 length equals 15 residues. CDR3 nucleotides: TGTGCCAGCAGCGCCCGCGAGGGCTTGAACACTGAAGCTTTCTTT. Translation gives CASSAREGLNTEAFF.

This clonotype was counted at least ten times. The gene calls are TRBV20-1 and TRBJ2-5, with 10 bases aligning to TRBD1. The CDR3 totals 16 residues. Germline assignment: CDR1 DFQATT and CDR2 SNEGSKA (reference sequence). Trimming removed 0 bases from V and 2 bases from J; junction bases left unmatched: 6. CDR3 in amino acids: CSARDTLDRGQETQYF. The CDR3 DNA sequence: TGCAGTGCTAGAGATACCTTGGACAGGGGGCAAGAGACCCAGTACTTC.

This clonotype came up a few times. The genes are TRBV7-8 and TRBJ1-2, with 7 bases that match TRBD1. V lost 0 bases to trimming and J lost 6 bases; unmatched junction nucleotides: 4. The CDR3 runs to 14 residues. CDR1 is SGHVS and CDR2 is FQNEAQ in the germline V gene. In nucleotides, the CDR3 is TGTGCCAGCAGCTTAGCCAGGGGGTACCATGGCTACACCTTC. Protein product: CASSLARGYHGYTF.

Ten or more counts support this clonotype. This sequence joins TRBV7-8 and TRBJ2-7, with TRBD2 matching 8 bases. Trimming removed 5 bases from V and 2 bases from J; junction bases left unmatched: 8. The length of the CDR3 is 15 residues. The germline CDR1 and CDR2 sequences are SGHVS and FQNEAQ. CDR3 loop: CASSPQAGVTYEQYF. The CDR3 coding sequence is TGTGCCAGCAGCCCCCAAGCGGGAGTAACCTACGAGCAGTACTTC.

J is TRBJ2-5 and V is TRBV9; D is ambiguous. This CDR3 region has 16 residues. Germline V gene lookup returns CDR1 SGDLS and CDR2 YYNGEE. V was shortened by 3 bases and J by 1 base, with 16 bases between the two germline ends. CDR3 amino acids: CASSDPEPGFQETQYF. The CDR3 DNA sequence: TGTGCCAGCAGCGATCCGGAACCGGGTTTCCAAGAGACCCAGTACTTC.

This clonotype was detected many times. The chain couples TRBV2 to TRBJ2-1, with 7 bases fitting TRBD2. With V trimmed by 11 bases and J by 8 bases, 12 bases remained unmatched. Per the germline V gene, CDR1 is SNHLY and CDR2 is FYNNEI. The CDR3 has 13 amino acids. CDR3 residues: CASHLREADEQFF. In DNA form, the CDR3 reads TGTGCCTCCCACCTCCGGGAGGCAGATGAGCAGTTCTTC.

This clonotype was recorded many times. The gene calls are TRBV5-6 and TRBJ2-5; D is uncertain. CDR3 length: 13 amino acids. V gave up 0 bases and J gave up 7 bases, with 10 bases separating them. The germline CDR1 and CDR2 sequences are SGHDT and YYEEEE. The CDR3 loop reads CASSLDSSRTQYF. CDR3 DNA: TGTGCCAGCAGCTTGGACTCCTCTAGGACCCAGTACTTC.

This clonotype was seen at least ten times. This chain uses TRBV12-5 with TRBJ1-1; 8 bases align to TRBD1. The germline CDR1 and CDR2 sequences are LGHNT and FRNRAP. After removal of 4 bases from V and 0 bases from J, the junction contained 7 bases not matched to a gene. The CDR3 is 16 amino acids. The CDR3 DNA reads as TGTGCTAGTGGTTCAGACAGGGGAAGGATGAACACTGAAGCTTTCTTT. Translation gives CASGSDRGRMNTEAFF.

This clonotype was recorded many times. The chain links TRBV28 to TRBJ1-1; D is ambiguous. V lost 8 bases and J lost 1, with 17 bases in between. The CDR3 extends over 15 amino acids. Germline loops: CDR1 MDHEN, CDR2 SYDVKM. This CDR3 is CASFSVGHQNTEAFF. For the CDR3, the DNA is TGTGCCAGCTTCTCCGTCGGGCATCAGAACACTGAAGCTTTCTTT.

There are many counts of this clonotype. The chain joins TRBV28 to TRBJ2-3, with 7 bases matching TRBD2. The V and J ends lost 5 bases and 2 bases, in that order; junction bases with no gene match: 10. CDR3 length: 16 residues. Germline loops: CDR1 MDHEN, CDR2 SYDVKM. CDR3 sequence reads: CASSLSGGGTTDTQYF. The CDR3 region has the DNA TGTGCCAGCAGTCTCTCGGGCGGGGGAACCACAGATACGCAGTATTTT. The whole variable domain, remainder taken from reference TRBV28 and TRBJ2-3, is DVKVTQSSRYLVKRTGEKVFLECVQDMDHENMFWYRQDPGLGLRLIYFSYDVKMKEKGDIPEGYSVSREKKERFSLILESASTNQTSMYLCASSLSGGGTTDTQYFGPGTRLTVL.

The table lists this clonotype with many counts. The chain employs TRBV7-6 and TRBJ2-7; 7 nucleotides align to TRBD2. Germline V gene lookup returns CDR1 SGHVS and CDR2 FNYEAQ. CDR3 length: 15 residues. V dropped 3 bases and J dropped 3; count of bases not matched to a gene: 8. The CDR3 loop reads CASSLGDGGGYEQYF. The CDR3 DNA sequence: TGTGCCAGCAGCTTGGGGGACGGCGGGGGCTACGAGCAGTACTTC.

A remark on this clonotype: Compared with germline, one end of the junction differs, possibly owing to a read error. This rearrangement joins TRBV12-3 or TRBV12-4 to TRBJ1-1; D is perhaps TRBD1 (6 bases). The CDR3 runs to 14 residues. The CDR3 DNA reads TGTGCCAGCAGGGTAACAGGGATGGGCACTGAAGCTCTCTTT. This translates into CASRVTGMGTEALF.

On this clonotype: This may be a read error: a much more frequent sequence differs by one nucleotide. The V and J genes are TRBV2 and TRBJ1-5; D ambiguous. V was clipped by 6 bases and J by 4 bases, with 13 bases between them. The CDR3 is 14 residues long. From germline, CDR1 is SNHLY and CDR2 FYNNEI. CDR3 nucleotide sequence: TGTGCCAGCAGGGTTGGAGTGGGGAATCAGCCCCAGCATTTT. It specifies CASRVGVGNQPQHF.

A single count supports this clonotype. Given a much more abundant clone one base away, this may be a read error. The chain couples TRBV20-1 to TRBJ2-3; 10 bases fit TRBD2. The ends lost 6 bases at V and 6 bases at J; junction bases unmatched: 9. This CDR3 has 14 amino acids. From germline, CDR1 is DFQATT and CDR2 SNEGSKA (reference sequence). The CDR3 spells CSAQASGSADTQYF. DNA of the CDR3: TGCAGTGCCCAGGCTAGCGGGAGTGCCGATACGCAGTATTTT.

This clonotype was detected ten times or more. The CDR3 spells CASSYQAGLAYEQYF. The CDR3 region has the DNA TGTGCCAGCAGTTACCAAGCGGGGCTTGCCTACGAGCAGTACTTC. The V gene is TRBV6-5, the J gene TRBJ2-7, with 7 bases lining up with TRBD2. The V segment lost 2 bases and the J segment 2 bases; nucleotides outside the gene matches: 6. CDR1 and CDR2 from the germline V gene are MNHEY and SVGAGI. The CDR3 extends over 15 amino acids.

This clonotype occurred a few times. This chain connects TRBV7-9 to TRBJ2-1, with D possibly TRBD2 on 6 matching bases. CDR1 and CDR2 from the germline V gene are SEHNR and FQNEAQ (reference sequence). V was shortened by 5 bases and J by 5 bases, with 19 bases between the two germline ends. The CDR3 extends over 16 amino acids. The CDR3 here is CASSAALLALDNEQFF. CDR3 DNA sequence: TGTGCCAGCAGCGCCGCACTCCTAGCGCTAGACAATGAGCAGTTCTTC.

This clonotype showed up many times. CDR3 sequence reads: CASSLPTSGSDEQFF. The CDR3 DNA is TGTGCCAGCAGTTTACCGACTAGCGGGAGTGATGAGCAGTTCTTC. V usage is TRBV28 and J usage is TRBJ2-1, with 12 positions matching TRBD2. The CDR3 is 15 amino acids. V lost 2 bases, J lost 8 bases, and 4 bases stayed unmatched. Germline V gene lookup returns CDR1 MDHEN and CDR2 SYDVKM.

This clonotype came up many times. This rearrangement joins TRBV28 to TRBJ2-1; a possible D gene is TRBD2 (5 bases). In germline, CDR1 is MDHEN, CDR2 SYDVKM. This CDR3 has 13 residues. Trimming removed 5 bases at V and 6 bases at J, with 11 bases between. CDR3 region: CASSTGNSNEQFF. The CDR3 nucleotides are TGTGCCAGCAGTACGGGAAACAGCAATGAGCAGTTCTTC.

The sample holds many counts of this clonotype. A junction boundary mismatches the germline segment, possibly from a read error. The rearrangement uses TRBV12-5 and TRBJ2-5; 8 nucleotides align to TRBD2. CDR3 size: 15 residues. CDR1 is LGHNT, CDR2 FRNRAP, per germline. The chain's CDR3 is CASGLAGGQEETQYF. DNA for the CDR3: TGTGCTAGTGGATTGGCGGGAGGTCAAGAAGAGACCCAGTACTTC.

V and J are TRBV4-2 and TRBJ2-7, with 7 bases aligning to TRBD1. The germline gives CDR1 LGHNA, CDR2 YNFKEQ. The CDR3 consists of 15 residues. The ends lost 0 bases at V and 6 bases at J; junction bases unmatched: 8. CDR3 sequence (DNA): TGTGCCAGCAGCCAAGAAGGGACAGCCTTAGGCGAGCAGTACTTC. Protein product: CASSQEGTALGEQYF.

This clonotype came up a few times. The chain uses TRBV7-3 and TRBJ1-4; tentative D call: TRBD1 (6 bases). Germline values: CDR1 SGHTA, CDR2 FQGTGA. The CDR3 is made up of 13 amino acids. The germline V and J ends were trimmed by 5 bases and 7 bases, with 11 bases remaining between them. The CDR3 loop is CASSEGGGEKLFF. As DNA, the CDR3 is TGTGCCAGCAGCGAGGGGGGAGGTGAAAAACTGTTTTTT.

The genes are TRBV5-1 and TRBJ2-2, with TRBD1 matching 9 bases. J lost 4 bases, V lost 1 base, and 5 bases had no gene match. The CDR3 runs to 16 residues. Per the germline V gene, CDR1 is SGHRS and CDR2 is YFSETQ. The CDR3 bases are TGCGCCAGCAGCTTGCCATGGGACAGGGTCACCGGGGAGCTGTTTTTT. Residues: CASSLPWDRVTGELFF.

This clonotype came up many times. The chain has TRBV5-1 and TRBJ2-3; 10 bases map to TRBD2. Germline CDR1 SGHRS, CDR2 YFSETQ. J lost 6 bases, V lost 2 bases, and 3 bases had no gene match. The CDR3 covers 14 residues. The CDR3 sequence is CASSFLAGEDTQYF. CDR3 nucleotide sequence: TGCGCCAGCAGCTTTCTAGCGGGAGAGGATACGCAGTATTTT.

This clonotype was picked up a small number of times. The rearrangement joins TRBV7-9 to TRBJ2-3; D tentatively fits TRBD1 or TRBD2 (5 bases each). Trimming pared 4 bases from V and 5 bases from J, leaving 13 bases between. The CDR3 extends over 14 amino acids. Germline values: CDR1 SEHNR, CDR2 FQNEAQ (reference sequence). The CDR3 loop is CASSSWDAKDTQYF. CDR3 DNA: TGTGCCAGCAGCTCCTGGGACGCCAAAGATACGCAGTATTTT.

The rearrangement joins TRBV12-3 or TRBV12-4 to TRBJ2-7, with TRBD2 matching over 9 bases. The CDR3 has 15 amino acids. The J segment lost 7 bases and the V segment lost 6 bases, leaving 13 bases of the junction unmatched. The CDR3 DNA is TGTGCCAGCAGGCCAGGGACTAGCATCTCGGGGGAGCAGTACTTC. Translating gives CASRPGTSISGEQYF.